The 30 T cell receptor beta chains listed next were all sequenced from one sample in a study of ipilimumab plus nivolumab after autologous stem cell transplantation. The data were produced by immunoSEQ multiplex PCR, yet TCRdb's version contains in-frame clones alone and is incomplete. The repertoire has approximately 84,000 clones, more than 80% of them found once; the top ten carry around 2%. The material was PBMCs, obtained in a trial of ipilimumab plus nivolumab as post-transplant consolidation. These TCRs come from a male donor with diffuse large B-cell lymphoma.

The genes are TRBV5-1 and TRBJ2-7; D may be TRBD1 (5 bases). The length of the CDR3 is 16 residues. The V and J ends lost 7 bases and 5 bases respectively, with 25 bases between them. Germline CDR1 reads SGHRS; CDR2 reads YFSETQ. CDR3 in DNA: TGCGCCAGCGACGACAGCCCTGTCTCAATTGAGGACGAGCAGTACTTC. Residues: CASDDSPVSIEDEQYF.

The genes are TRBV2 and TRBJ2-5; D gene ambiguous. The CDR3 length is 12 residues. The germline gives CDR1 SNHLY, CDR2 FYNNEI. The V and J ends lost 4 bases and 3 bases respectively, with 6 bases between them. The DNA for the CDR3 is TGTGCCAGCAGTGGTCGCGAAGAGACCCAGTACTTC. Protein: CASSGREETQYF.

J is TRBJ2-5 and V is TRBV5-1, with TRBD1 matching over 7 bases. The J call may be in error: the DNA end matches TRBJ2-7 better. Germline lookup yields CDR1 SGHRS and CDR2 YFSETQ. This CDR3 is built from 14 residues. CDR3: CASADRADSYEQYF. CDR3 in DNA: TGCGCCAGCGCCGACAGGGCTGACTCCTACGAGCAGTACTTC.

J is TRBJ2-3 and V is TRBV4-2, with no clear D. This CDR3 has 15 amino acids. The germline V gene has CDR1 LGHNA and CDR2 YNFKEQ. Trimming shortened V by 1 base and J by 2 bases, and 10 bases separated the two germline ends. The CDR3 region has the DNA TGTGCCAGCAGCCAAGTTGTTGGGTTCACAGATACGCAGTATTTT. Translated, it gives CASSQVVGFTDTQYF.

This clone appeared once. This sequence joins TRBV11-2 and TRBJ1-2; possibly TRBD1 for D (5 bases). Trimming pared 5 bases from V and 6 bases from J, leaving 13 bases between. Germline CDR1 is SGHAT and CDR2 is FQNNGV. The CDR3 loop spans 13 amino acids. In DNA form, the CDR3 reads TGTGCCAGCAGCCCATCAAGGGGTCATGGCTACACCTTC. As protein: CASSPSRGHGYTF.

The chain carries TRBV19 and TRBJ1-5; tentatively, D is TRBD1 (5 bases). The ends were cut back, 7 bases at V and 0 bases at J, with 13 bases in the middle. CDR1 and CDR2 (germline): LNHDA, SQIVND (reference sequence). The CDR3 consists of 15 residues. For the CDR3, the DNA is TGTGCCAGTATTGGGGCGGGGGGTAGCAATCAGCCCCAGCATTTT. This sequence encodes CASIGAGGSNQPQHF.

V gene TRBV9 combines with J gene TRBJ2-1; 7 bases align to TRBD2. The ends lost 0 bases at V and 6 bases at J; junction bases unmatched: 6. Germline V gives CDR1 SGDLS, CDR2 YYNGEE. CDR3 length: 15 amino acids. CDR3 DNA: TGTGCCAGCAGCGTAGCGGGGGGACCCGTCAATGAGCAGTTCTTC. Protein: CASSVAGGPVNEQFF.

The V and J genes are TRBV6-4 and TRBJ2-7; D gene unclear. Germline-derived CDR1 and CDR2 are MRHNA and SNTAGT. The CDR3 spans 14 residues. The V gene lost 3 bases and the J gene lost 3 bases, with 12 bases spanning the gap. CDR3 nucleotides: TGTGCCAGCAGTGAGGCATGCTCGGTCTACGAGCAGTACTTC. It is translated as CASSEACSVYEQYF.

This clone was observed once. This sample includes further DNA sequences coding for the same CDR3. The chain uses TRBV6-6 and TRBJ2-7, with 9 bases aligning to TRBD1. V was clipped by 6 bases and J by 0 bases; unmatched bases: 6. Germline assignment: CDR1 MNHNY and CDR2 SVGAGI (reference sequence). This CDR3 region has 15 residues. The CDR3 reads CASSPGQGYSYEQYF. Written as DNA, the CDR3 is TGTGCCAGCAGCCCGGGACAGGGCTACTCCTACGAGCAGTACTTC.

CDR3 amino acids: CASSTTSMAGELFF. The CDR3 DNA follows: TGTGCCAGTAGTACGACTAGTATGGCCGGGGAGCTGTTTTTT. V usage is TRBV19 and J usage is TRBJ2-2, with D possibly TRBD2 on 6 matching bases. Germline CDR1 and CDR2: LNHDA and SQIVND (reference sequence). This CDR3 spans 14 amino acids. The V and J ends lost 4 bases and 6 bases respectively, with 12 bases between them.

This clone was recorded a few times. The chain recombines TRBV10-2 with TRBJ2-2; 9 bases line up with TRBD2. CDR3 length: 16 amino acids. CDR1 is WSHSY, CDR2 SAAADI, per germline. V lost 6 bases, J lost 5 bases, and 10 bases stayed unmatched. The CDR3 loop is CASRRWRGGNTGELFF. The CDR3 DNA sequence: TGCGCCAGCAGGAGATGGCGGGGGGGTAATACCGGGGAGCTGTTTTTT.

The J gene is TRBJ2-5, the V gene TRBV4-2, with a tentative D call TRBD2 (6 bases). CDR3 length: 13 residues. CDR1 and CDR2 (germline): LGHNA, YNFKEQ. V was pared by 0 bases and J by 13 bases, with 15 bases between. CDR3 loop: CASSQEGGQRAYF. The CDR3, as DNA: TGTGCCAGCAGCCAAGAGGGAGGTCAAAGAGCGTACTTC.

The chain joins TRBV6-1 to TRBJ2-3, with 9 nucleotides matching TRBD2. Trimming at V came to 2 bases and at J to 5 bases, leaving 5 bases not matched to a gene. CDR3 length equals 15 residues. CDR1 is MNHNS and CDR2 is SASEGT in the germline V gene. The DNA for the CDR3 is TGTGCCAGCAGTGAACTAGCGGGGCAACGAGATACGCAGTATTTT. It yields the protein CASSELAGQRDTQYF.

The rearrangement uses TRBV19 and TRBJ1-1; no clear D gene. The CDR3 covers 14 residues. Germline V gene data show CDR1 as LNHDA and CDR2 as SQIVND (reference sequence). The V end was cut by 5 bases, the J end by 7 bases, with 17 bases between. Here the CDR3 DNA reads TGTGCCAGTAGTCTCGGCAGTGGAAGTGGTGAAGCTTTCTTT. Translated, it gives CASSLGSGSGEAFF.

The CDR3 nucleotides are TGTGCCTGGAGCCTCCTAGCGGGGAACACCGGGGAGCTGTTTTTT. Its translation is CAWSLLAGNTGELFF. The chain employs TRBV30 and TRBJ2-2; 8 nucleotides align to TRBD2. V lost 3 bases, J lost 1 base, and 4 bases stayed unmatched. Germline lookup yields CDR1 GTSNPN and CDR2 SVGIG (reference sequence). The CDR3 length is 15 residues.

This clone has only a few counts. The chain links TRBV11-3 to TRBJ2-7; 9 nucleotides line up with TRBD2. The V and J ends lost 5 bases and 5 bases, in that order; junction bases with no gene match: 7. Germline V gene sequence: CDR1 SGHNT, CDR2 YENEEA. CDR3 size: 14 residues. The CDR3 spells CASSPAAGGDEQYF. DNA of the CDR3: TGTGCCAGCAGCCCGGCGGCGGGGGGGGACGAGCAGTACTTC.

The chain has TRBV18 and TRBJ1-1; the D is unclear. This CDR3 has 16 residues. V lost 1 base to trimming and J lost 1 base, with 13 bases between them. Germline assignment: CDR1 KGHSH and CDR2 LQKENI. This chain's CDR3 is CASSPLPSGPNTEAFF. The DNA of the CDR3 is TGTGCCAGCTCACCACTCCCTAGCGGGCCGAACACTGAAGCTTTCTTT.

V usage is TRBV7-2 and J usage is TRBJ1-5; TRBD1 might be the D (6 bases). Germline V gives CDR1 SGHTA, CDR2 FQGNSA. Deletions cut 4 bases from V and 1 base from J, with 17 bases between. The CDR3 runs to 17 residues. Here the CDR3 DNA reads TGTGCCAGCAGCTCCGGGGGGGCAGGGCGAAGCAATCAGCCCCAGCATTTT. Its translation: CASSSGGAGRSNQPQHF.

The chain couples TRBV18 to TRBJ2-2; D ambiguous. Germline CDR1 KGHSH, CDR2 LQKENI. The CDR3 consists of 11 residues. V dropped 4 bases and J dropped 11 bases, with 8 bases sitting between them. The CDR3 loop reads CASSLSPELFF. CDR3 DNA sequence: TGTGCCAGCTCACTATCTCCAGAGCTGTTTTTT.

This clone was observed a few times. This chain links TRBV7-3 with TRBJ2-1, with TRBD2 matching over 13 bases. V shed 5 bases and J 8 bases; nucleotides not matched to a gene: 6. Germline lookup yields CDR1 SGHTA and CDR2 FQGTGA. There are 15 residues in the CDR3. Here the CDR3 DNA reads TGTGCCAGCAGCCTGGGACTAGCGGGGTCCTATGAGCAGTTCTTC. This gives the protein CASSLGLAGSYEQFF.

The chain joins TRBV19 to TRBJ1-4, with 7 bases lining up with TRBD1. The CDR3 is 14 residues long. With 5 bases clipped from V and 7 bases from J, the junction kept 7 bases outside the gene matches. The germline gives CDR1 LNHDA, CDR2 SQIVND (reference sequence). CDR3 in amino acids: CASSPQGYFEKLFF. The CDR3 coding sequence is TGTGCCAGTAGTCCACAGGGGTATTTTGAAAAACTGTTTTTT.

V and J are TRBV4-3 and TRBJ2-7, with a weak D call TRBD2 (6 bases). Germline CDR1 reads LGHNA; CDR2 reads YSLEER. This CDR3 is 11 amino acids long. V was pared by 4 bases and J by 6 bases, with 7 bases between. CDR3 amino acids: CASSPGGEQYF. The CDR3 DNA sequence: TGCGCCAGCAGCCCCGGGGGCGAGCAGTACTTC.

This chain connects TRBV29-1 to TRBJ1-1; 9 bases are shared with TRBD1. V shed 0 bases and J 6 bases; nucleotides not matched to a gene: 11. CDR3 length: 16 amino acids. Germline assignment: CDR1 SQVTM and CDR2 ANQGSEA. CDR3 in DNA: TGCAGCGTTGAAGATCAGCGGCGGACAGGGGTCCCTGAAGCTTTCTTT. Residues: CSVEDQRRTGVPEAFF.

CDR3 in DNA: TGTGCCAGCAGCTCCCAAGCACGGGGGGGCGGCCCCCAGTACTTC. Its translation: CASSSQARGGGPQYF. This chain uses TRBV7-9 with TRBJ2-5; 8 bases fit TRBD2. With 4 bases clipped from V and 9 bases from J, the junction kept 13 bases outside the gene matches. The CDR3 sequence is 15 residues long. The germline V gene encodes CDR1 SEHNR and CDR2 FQNEAQ (reference sequence). The entire variable domain, with the rest obtained from reference TRBV7-9 and TRBJ2-5, is as follows: DTGVSQNPRHKITKRGQNVTFRCDPISEHNRLYWYRQTLGQGPEFLTYFQNEAQLEKSRLLSDRFSAERPKGSFSTLEIQRTEQGDSAMYLCASSSQARGGGPQYFGPGTRLLVL.

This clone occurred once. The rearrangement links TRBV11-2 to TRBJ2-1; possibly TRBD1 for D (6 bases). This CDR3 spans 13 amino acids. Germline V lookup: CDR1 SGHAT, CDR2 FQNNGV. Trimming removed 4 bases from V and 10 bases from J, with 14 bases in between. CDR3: CASSYAGVGEQFF. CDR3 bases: TGTGCCAGCAGCTACGCAGGGGTGGGCGAGCAGTTCTTC.

The CDR3 nucleotides are TGTGCCAGCAGCTTAGACAGGAACCGTGAAAACACCATATATTTT. Amino acids: CASSLDRNRENTIYF. The gene calls are TRBV7-2 and TRBJ1-3; a weak D match, TRBD1 (5 bases). Trimming took 1 base from V and 6 from J, leaving 13 bases between them. CDR1 is SGHTA, CDR2 FQGNSA, per germline. The CDR3 spans 15 residues. Using reference TRBV7-2 and TRBJ1-3 for the parts outside the CDR3, the full variable domain is GAGVSQSPSNKVTEKGKDVELRCDPISGHTALYWYRQSLGQGLEFLIYFQGNSAPDKSGLPSDRFSAERTGGSVSTLTIQRTQQEDSAVYLCASSLDRNRENTIYFGEGSWLTVV.

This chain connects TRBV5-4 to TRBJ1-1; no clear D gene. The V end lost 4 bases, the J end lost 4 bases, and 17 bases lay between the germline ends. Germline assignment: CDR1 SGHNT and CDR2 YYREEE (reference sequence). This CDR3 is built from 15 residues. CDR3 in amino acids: CASSLGLVSSTEAFF. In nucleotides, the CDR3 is TGTGCCAGCAGCCTCGGACTCGTCTCTAGCACTGAAGCTTTCTTT. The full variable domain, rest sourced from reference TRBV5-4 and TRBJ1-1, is ETGVTQSPTHLIKTRGQQVTLRCSSQSGHNTVSWYQQALGQGPQFIFQYYREEENGRGNFPPRFSGLQFPNYSSELNVNALELDDSALYLCASSLGLVSSTEAFFGQGTRLTVV.

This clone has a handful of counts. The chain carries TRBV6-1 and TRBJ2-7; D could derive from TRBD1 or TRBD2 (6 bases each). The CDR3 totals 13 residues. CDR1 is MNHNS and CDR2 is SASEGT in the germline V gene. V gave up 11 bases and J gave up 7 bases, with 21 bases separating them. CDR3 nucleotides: TGTGCCGTGGAGAAAAGGGGGACTGAGGAGCAGTACTTC. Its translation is CAVEKRGTEEQYF.

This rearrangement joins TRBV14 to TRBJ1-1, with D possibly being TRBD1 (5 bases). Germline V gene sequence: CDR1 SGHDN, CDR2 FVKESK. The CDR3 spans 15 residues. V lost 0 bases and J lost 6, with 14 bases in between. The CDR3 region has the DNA TGTGCCAGCAGCCAAGAATATCGGGGCAACCCTGAAGCTTTCTTT. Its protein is CASSQEYRGNPEAFF.

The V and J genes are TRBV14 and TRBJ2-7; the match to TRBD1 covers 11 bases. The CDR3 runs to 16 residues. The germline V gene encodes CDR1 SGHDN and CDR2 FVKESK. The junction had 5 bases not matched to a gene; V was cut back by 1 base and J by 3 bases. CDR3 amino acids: CASSQVTGTGGYEQYF. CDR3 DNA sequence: TGTGCCAGCAGCCAAGTGACCGGGACAGGGGGCTACGAGCAGTACTTC.